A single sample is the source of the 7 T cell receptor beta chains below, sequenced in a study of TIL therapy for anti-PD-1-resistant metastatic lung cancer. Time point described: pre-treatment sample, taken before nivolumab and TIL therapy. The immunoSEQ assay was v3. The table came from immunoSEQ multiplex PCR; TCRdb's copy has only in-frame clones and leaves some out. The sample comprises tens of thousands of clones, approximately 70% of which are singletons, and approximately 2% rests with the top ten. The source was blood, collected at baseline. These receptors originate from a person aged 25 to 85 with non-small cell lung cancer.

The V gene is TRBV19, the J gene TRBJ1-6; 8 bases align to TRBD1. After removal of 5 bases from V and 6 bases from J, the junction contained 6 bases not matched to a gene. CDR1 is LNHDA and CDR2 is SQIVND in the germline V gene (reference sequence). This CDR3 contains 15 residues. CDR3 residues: CASSARQGFNSPLHF. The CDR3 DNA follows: TGTGCCAGTAGTGCCCGACAGGGGTTTAATTCACCCCTCCACTTT.

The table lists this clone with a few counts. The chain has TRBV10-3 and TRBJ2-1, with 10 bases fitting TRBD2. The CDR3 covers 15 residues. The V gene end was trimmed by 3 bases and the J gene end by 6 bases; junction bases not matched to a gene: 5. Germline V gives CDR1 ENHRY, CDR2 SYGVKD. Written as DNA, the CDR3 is TGTGCCATCAGTGAACGGCTAGCGGGGGCCAATGAGCAGTTCTTC. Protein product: CAISERLAGANEQFF.

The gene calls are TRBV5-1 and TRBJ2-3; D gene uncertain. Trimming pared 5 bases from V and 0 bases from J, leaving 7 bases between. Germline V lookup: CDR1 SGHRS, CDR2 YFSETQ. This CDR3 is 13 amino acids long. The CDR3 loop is CASRIGSTDTQYF. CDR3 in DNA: TGCGCCAGCAGAATCGGTAGCACAGATACGCAGTATTTT. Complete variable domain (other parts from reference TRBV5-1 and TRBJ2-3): KAGVTQTPRYLIKTRGQQVTLSCSPISGHRSVSWYQQTPGQGLQFLFEYFSETQRNKGNFPGRFSGRQFSNSRSEMNVSTLELGDSALYLCASRIGSTDTQYFGPGTRLTVL.

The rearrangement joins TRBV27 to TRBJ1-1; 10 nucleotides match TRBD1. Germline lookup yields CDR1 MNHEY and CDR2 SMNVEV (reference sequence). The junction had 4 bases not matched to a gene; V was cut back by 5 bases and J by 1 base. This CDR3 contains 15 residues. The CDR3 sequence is CASSDRDRGNTEAFF. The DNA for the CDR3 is TGTGCCAGCAGTGATCGGGACAGGGGGAACACTGAAGCTTTCTTT.

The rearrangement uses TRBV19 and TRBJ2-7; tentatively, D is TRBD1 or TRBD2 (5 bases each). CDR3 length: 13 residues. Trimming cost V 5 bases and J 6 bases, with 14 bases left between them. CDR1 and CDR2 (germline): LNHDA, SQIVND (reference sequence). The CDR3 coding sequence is TGTGCCAGTAGTCCGGGGCTCATTGGCGAGCAGTACTTC. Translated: CASSPGLIGEQYF.

The DNA of the CDR3 is TGCGCCAGCAGCCAAGTTCAGGGGCCGTCTACGGGCGAGACCCAGTACTTC. The encoded protein is CASSQVQGPSTGETQYF. The rearrangement links TRBV4-1 to TRBJ2-5, with D possibly TRBD1 on 6 matching bases. CDR1 MGHRA and CDR2 YSYEKL come from the germline V gene. The CDR3 runs 17 residues. With 1 base removed from V and 5 bases from J, the gap between germline ends came to 20 bases.

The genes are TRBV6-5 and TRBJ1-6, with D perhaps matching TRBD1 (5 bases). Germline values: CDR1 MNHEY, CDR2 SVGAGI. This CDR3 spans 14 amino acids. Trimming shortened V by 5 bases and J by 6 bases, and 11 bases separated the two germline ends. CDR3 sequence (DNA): TGTGCCAGCAGTCCCAGGGTCTCTAATTCACCCCTCCACTTT. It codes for CASSPRVSNSPLHF.